These T cell receptor beta chains were read from a single sample in a study of blood T cells in healthy people across ages. A single record per CDR3 protein comes from TCRdb applying MiXCR to the 5' RACE reads. The sample carries some 900,000 distinct CDR3 sequences, around 49% recorded once. The sequenced material came from blood. The receptor source for this set is a man aged 25 to 40 in good health. The CDR3 runs from the conserved cysteine through the conserved F or W. The order of the fields is CDR3 DNA, CDR3 protein, V gene, J gene, D gene, clone size. D genes are given only for firm matches. Some rows mark clone size as missing; the rest say once, few, many or name a class of expanded clone.

TGTGCCTGGAGTGTACCGGGCGGTGGAGAGTTCTTC	CAWSVPGGGEFF	TRBV30	TRBJ2-1	.	.
TGCGCCAGCAGCCTGGCCACAGCGGGGGTTACCTCTTACAATGAGCAGTTCTTC	CASSLATAGVTSYNEQFF	TRBV5-1	TRBJ2-1	TRBD2	.
TGTGCCAGCAGTCCCCGACCCCTTAGCGGGGGACTGTACTCCTACGAGCAGTACTTC	CASSPRPLSGGLYSYEQYF	TRBV6-2/TRBV6-3	TRBJ2-7	TRBD2	.
TGTGCCAGCAGCCAAAGTCCAGCCCCGGGACAGGGGGCGACTAATGAAAAACTGTTTTTT	CASSQSPAPGQGATNEKLFF	TRBV4-2	TRBJ1-4	TRBD1	.
TGTGCCAGCAGTTACGTAACTAGCGGGGGGTTCTACGAGCAGTACTTC	CASSYVTSGGFYEQYF	TRBV27	TRBJ2-7	TRBD2	.
TGCAGCGTTGATTTGTCTGGGGGAAACGAGCAGTACTTC	CSVDLSGGNEQYF	TRBV29-1	TRBJ2-7	.	few
TGTGCCAGCAGCTTAGATTCTACCGGCGGGGTCTCCTATAATTCACCCCTCCACTTT	CASSLDSTGGVSYNSPLHF	TRBV11-2	TRBJ1-6	.	few
TGCGCCAGCAGGGTCACAGATACGCAGTATTTT	CASRVTDTQYF	TRBV4-1	TRBJ2-3	.	few
TGCAGTGCCCCTCCCCCGCTAGCGGGGGGGCTAAACACCGGGGAGCTGTTTTTT	CSAPPPLAGGLNTGELFF	TRBV20-1	TRBJ2-2	TRBD2	.
TGTGCCAGCAGCTTTCTCAGCGGGGGGGCGTGGGGAGAGACCCAGTTCTTC	CASSFLSGGAWGETQFF	TRBV7-2	TRBJ2-1	TRBD2	.
TGTGCCAGCAGCCCTTCTACAGGGTACGGGACCGGGGAGCTGTTTTTT	CASSPSTGYGTGELFF	TRBV14	TRBJ2-2	.	.
TGTGCCAGCAGTGGGCAGGGGTTTAATTCACCCCTCCACTTT	CASSGQGFNSPLHF	TRBV2	TRBJ1-6	.	.
TGCAGTGCTAGAGGACTAGCGCCGAACACCGGGGAGCTGTTTTTT	CSARGLAPNTGELFF	TRBV20-1	TRBJ2-2	TRBD2	.
TGCGCCAGCAGCCAAGAGTGGGGCATTCAGTACTTC	CASSQEWGIQYF	TRBV4-3	TRBJ2-4	.	many
TGTGCCAGCAGTGCCACAGGGAAGCGTACTGAAGCTTTCTTT	CASSATGKRTEAFF	TRBV2	TRBJ1-1	.	.
TGTGCCAGCAGCTCCATCAGGGCTTCCGAACAGCCCCAGCATTTT	CASSSIRASEQPQHF	TRBV28	TRBJ1-5	.	.
TGCAGCGTTGACGAGGGGGACAACGAGCAGTACTTC	CSVDEGDNEQYF	TRBV29-1	TRBJ2-7	.	.
TGCGCCAGCACCTCAGGGACAGCTGGCACAGATACGCAGTATTTT	CASTSGTAGTDTQYF	TRBV5-1	TRBJ2-3	TRBD1	.
TGTGCCAGCAGTTTGGGTCTTCTAGGGGGTGAGCAGTTCTTC	CASSLGLLGGEQFF	TRBV12-3/TRBV12-4	TRBJ2-1	.	.
TGCGCCAGCAGCCAATTGGTGCCAGATACGCAGTATTTT	CASSQLVPDTQYF	TRBV4-1	TRBJ2-3	.	few
TGTGCCAGCAGCCTAGGGACGGGCCTCCAGGGGTATGGCTACACCTTC	CASSLGTGLQGYGYTF	TRBV7-2	TRBJ1-2	.	.
TGTGCCAGCAGCCCTTTCCGATCCCACGAGCAGTACTTC	CASSPFRSHEQYF	TRBV6-1	TRBJ2-7	.	.
TGTGCCAGCTTTAGGGGGGGACACGGTACCAGCTACACCTTC	CASFRGGHGTSYTF	TRBV28	TRBJ1-2	.	few
TGTGCCAGCAGCTACGGACTAGCGGGGGGAATCATTCGCAATGAGCAGTTCTTC	CASSYGLAGGIIRNEQFF	TRBV7-9	TRBJ2-1	TRBD2	few
TGTGCCAGCAGTCCCGACACCAGCTCCTACAATGAGCAGTTCTTC	CASSPDTSSYNEQFF	TRBV6-5	TRBJ2-1	.	few
TGTGCCAGCAGAAGAAGCGGGTTAACCTACGAGCAGTACTTC	CASRRSGLTYEQYF	TRBV2	TRBJ2-7	.	few
TGCAGTGGCGGGACTAGCGGGAGCCAAGAGACCCAGTACTTC	CSGGTSGSQETQYF	TRBV20-1	TRBJ2-5	TRBD2	.
TGTGCCAGCAGTGTTAGGGGGCCTTATGGCTACACCTTC	CASSVRGPYGYTF	TRBV7-2	TRBJ1-2	TRBD1	few
TGTGCCAGCAGTGAGGAGACTAGCGGGCCCGCAGATACGCAGTATTTT	CASSEETSGPADTQYF	TRBV12-3/TRBV12-4	TRBJ2-3	TRBD2	.
TGTGCTAGTGGTTCGCCGGCCGGCGGCTCCTACAATGAGCAGTTCTTC	CASGSPAGGSYNEQFF	TRBV12-5	TRBJ2-1	.	once
TGTGCCAACCGGTCCCCTGGGGGTGAGCAGTTCTTC	CANRSPGGEQFF	TRBV6-2/TRBV6-3	TRBJ2-1	.	once
TGCAGTACTAGAGATCCTGCCTTGTTGATAGAGACCCAGTACTTC	CSTRDPALLIETQYF	TRBV20-1	TRBJ2-5	.	.
TGTGCCAGCAGTGCATCGCCGGGACAGTTCTACGAGCAGTACTTC	CASSASPGQFYEQYF	TRBV27	TRBJ2-7	TRBD1	.
TGCGCCAGCAGCTTGTTTCGGGACAGCTATCAGCCCCAGCATTTT	CASSLFRDSYQPQHF	TRBV5-1	TRBJ1-5	TRBD1	.
TGTGCCAGCAGCTACTCCGGGGACAGGGGGAGGTACGAGCAGTACTTC	CASSYSGDRGRYEQYF	TRBV6-6	TRBJ2-7	TRBD1	many
TGTGCCACCAGTGATCAAACAGGGGGTGAGCAGTTCTTC	CATSDQTGGEQFF	TRBV24-1	TRBJ2-1	TRBD1	few
TGTGCCACCAGTGGAACCTCTTCGTATTCAGATACGCAGTATTTT	CATSGTSSYSDTQYF	TRBV24-1	TRBJ2-3	.	.
TGTGCCAGCAGTTTGCTGAGCCTGAGGCTGAATCAGCCCCAGCATTTT	CASSLLSLRLNQPQHF	TRBV12-3/TRBV12-4	TRBJ1-5	.	few
TGCGCCAGCAGCCAAGATGCCGCCCTCTCCTACGAGCAGTACTTC	CASSQDAALSYEQYF	TRBV4-1	TRBJ2-7	.	.
TGTGCCTGGAGTGTCGGGCGGAAAAACATTCAGTACTTC	CAWSVGRKNIQYF	TRBV30	TRBJ2-4	.	.
TGTGCCAGCAGCCAAGTGGGGGCGGTCTCCGAGCAGTACTTC	CASSQVGAVSEQYF	TRBV3-1	TRBJ2-7	.	once
TGTGCCGGCAGCTCCCGAGACAGGGGGAGTCAGCCTCAGCATTTT	CAGSSRDRGSQPQHF	TRBV13	TRBJ1-5	TRBD1	.
TGTGCCAGCAGCCAAGAAGGGTTGGGGGTTAAGGGCTACACCTTC	CASSQEGLGVKGYTF	TRBV4-2	TRBJ1-2	.	.
TGTGCCAGCTCACCACGGAATAAAGGTACAGGGAGCTCTGGGGCCAACGTCCTGACTTTC	CASSPRNKGTGSSGANVLTF	TRBV18	TRBJ2-6	.	.
TGTGCCAGCAGCGAAGCACGGTACGAGCAGTACTTC	CASSEARYEQYF	TRBV28	TRBJ2-7	.	.
TGTGCCAGCAGCCTAGGGACAGGGCTGGCCTATGGCTACACCTTC	CASSLGTGLAYGYTF	TRBV16	TRBJ1-2	TRBD1	.
TGCGCCAGCAGCCAAATGGGGCAGGGGGGGAATTCACCCCTCCACTTT	CASSQMGQGGNSPLHF	TRBV5-1	TRBJ1-6	TRBD1	.
TGTGCCAGCAGCCCTGGGTCGGGGGAACAGCCCCAGCATTTT	CASSPGSGEQPQHF	TRBV9	TRBJ1-5	.	once
TGTGCCAGCAGCCCTAGATTGCGGGGGGGCCCAGATACGCAGTATTTT	CASSPRLRGGPDTQYF	TRBV7-2	TRBJ2-3	TRBD2	once
TGTGCCAGCAACCGGGACTCCCTTTATAGCAATCAGCCCCAGCATTTT	CASNRDSLYSNQPQHF	TRBV9	TRBJ1-5	.	once
TGCGCCAGCAAGGGTTCTAGCGGGGTGACAGATACGCAGTATTTT	CASKGSSGVTDTQYF	TRBV4-3	TRBJ2-3	TRBD2	many
TGCGCCAGCAGCCAAGGTGGCGAACCCTCCTACGAGCAGTACTTC	CASSQGGEPSYEQYF	TRBV4-1	TRBJ2-7	.	.
TGCGCCAGCAGCTGGCAGGCTATGAACACTGAAGCTTTCTTT	CASSWQAMNTEAFF	TRBV5-1	TRBJ1-1	.	.
TGTGCCAGCAGACCCTTAGCACTCCTGCCCTCCTACGAGCAGTACTTC	CASRPLALLPSYEQYF	TRBV28	TRBJ2-7	.	.
TGCGCCAGCAGCGAAGGACAGGGCCCTAGCAATCAGCCCCAGCATTTT	CASSEGQGPSNQPQHF	TRBV4-1	TRBJ1-5	TRBD1	few
TGTGCCAGCAGCCCCGGCGACAAGTTAGCTCATGAGCAGTACTTC	CASSPGDKLAHEQYF	TRBV3-1	TRBJ2-7	.	.
TGTGCCAGCAGCGCCCGACAGGGCCGGGCAGATACGCAGTATTTT	CASSARQGRADTQYF	TRBV3-1	TRBJ2-3	TRBD1	few
TGTGCCAGCAGCCATAGCGAGGATGAGCAGTTCTTC	CASSHSEDEQFF	TRBV7-9	TRBJ2-1	.	few
TGTGCCAGCAGTGACGCGTACCAAACTGAAGCTTTCTTT	CASSDAYQTEAFF	TRBV6-2/TRBV6-3	TRBJ1-1	.	.